This T cell receptor (beta chain) is drawn from a study of cytomegalovirus exposure and HLA in healthy donors. There are 15 residues in the CDR3. Per germline, CDR1 SQVTM and CDR2 ANQGSEA. J gave up 4 bases and V 6 bases, and 12 bases lay outside the gene matches. With 60 Vbeta and 13 Jbeta primers, the PCR was carried out. Produced via immunoSEQ multiplex PCR; TCRdb's table is partial and in-frame only. Its table records under 75,000 clones. The sequence was collected from a female donor in good health and CMV-seropositive. The sample comprised PBMCs. The chain recombines TRBV29-1 with TRBJ1-1; 9 bases map to TRBD1. The CDR3 protein is CSVNSPGQGSTEAFF. The CDR3 nucleotides are TGCAGCGTCAACTCCCCGGGACAGGGCAGCACTGAAGCTTTCTTT.